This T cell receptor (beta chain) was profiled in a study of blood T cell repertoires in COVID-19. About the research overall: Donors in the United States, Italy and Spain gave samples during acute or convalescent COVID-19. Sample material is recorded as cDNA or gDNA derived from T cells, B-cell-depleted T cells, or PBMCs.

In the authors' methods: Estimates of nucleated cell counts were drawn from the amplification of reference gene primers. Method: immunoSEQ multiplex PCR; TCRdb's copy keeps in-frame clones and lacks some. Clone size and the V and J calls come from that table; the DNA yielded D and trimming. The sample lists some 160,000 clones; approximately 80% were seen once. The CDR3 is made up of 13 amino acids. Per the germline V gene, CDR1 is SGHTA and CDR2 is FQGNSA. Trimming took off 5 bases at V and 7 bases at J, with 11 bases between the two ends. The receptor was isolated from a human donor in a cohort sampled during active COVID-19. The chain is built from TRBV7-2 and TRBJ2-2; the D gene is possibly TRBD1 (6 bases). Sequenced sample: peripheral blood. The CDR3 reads CASSGRGIGELFF. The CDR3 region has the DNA TGTGCCAGCAGCGGAAGGGGGATCGGGGAGCTGTTTTTT.